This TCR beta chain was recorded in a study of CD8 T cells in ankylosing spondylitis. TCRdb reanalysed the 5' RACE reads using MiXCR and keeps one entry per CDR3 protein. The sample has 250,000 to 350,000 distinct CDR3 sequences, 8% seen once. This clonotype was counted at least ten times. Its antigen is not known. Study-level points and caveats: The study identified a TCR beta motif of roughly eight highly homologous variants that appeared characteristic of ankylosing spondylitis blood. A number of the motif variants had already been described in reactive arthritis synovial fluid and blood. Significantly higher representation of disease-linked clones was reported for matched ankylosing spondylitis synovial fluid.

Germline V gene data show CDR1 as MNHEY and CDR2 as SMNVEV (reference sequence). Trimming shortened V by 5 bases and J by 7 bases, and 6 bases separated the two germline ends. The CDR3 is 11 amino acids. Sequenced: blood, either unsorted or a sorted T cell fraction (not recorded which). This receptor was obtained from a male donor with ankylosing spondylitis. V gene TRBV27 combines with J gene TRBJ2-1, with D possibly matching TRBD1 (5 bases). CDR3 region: CASSRGNEQFF. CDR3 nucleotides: TGTGCCAGCAGTAGGGGTAATGAGCAGTTCTTC.